This entry lists 17 T cell receptor beta chains sequenced from one sample in a study of molecular identifiers for immune sequencing clone quantification. A single record per CDR3 protein comes from TCRdb applying MiXCR to the PCR reads. The sample carries approximately 41,000 distinct CDR3 sequences, roughly a fifth recorded once. Sequenced material: naive CD8+ T cells from blood, with Jurkat cell RNA spiked in. The subset was: FACS-sorted CD8+CD4-CCR7+CD45RA+ naive T cells. The receptors shown here come from a human donor in good health. Some libraries in this study had Jurkat cell RNA spiked in.

This clonotype was seen repeatedly, ten times or more. The chain employs TRBV9 and TRBJ2-2; D not certain. Trimming cost V 3 bases and J 0 bases, with 9 bases left between them. The CDR3 sequence is 15 residues long. Germline V CDR1 and CDR2: SGDLS, YYNGEE. The DNA for the CDR3 is TGTGCCAGCAGCGCCTCAGTGGCGAACACCGGGGAGCTGTTTTTT. It specifies CASSASVANTGELFF.

This clonotype was observed at least ten times. This rearrangement joins TRBV7-6 to TRBJ1-5; the D is unclear. This CDR3 comprises 13 residues. Trimming took 0 bases from V and 4 from J, leaving 4 bases between them. Germline V gives CDR1 SGHVS, CDR2 FNYEAQ. Written as DNA, the CDR3 is TGTGCCAGCAGCTTAGCTTCTAATCAGCCCCAGCATTTT. It specifies CASSLASNQPQHF.

This clonotype has a count of ten or more. This chain links TRBV19 with TRBJ2-1, with 8 bases lining up with TRBD2. Losses at the gene ends were 5 bases for V and 8 bases for J; bases not matched to a gene: 14. The CDR3 has 16 amino acids. The germline gives CDR1 LNHDA, CDR2 SQIVND (reference sequence). The CDR3 reads CASSDSGTSGFYEQFF. CDR3 DNA: TGTGCCAGTAGTGACAGTGGAACTAGCGGATTCTATGAGCAGTTCTTC. Using reference TRBV19 and TRBJ2-1 for the parts outside the CDR3, the full variable domain is DGGITQSPKYLFRKEGQNVTLSCEQNLNHDAMYWYRQDPGQGLRLIYYSQIVNDFQKGDIAEGYSVSREKKESFPLTVTSAQKNPTAFYLCASSDSGTSGFYEQFFGPGTRLTVL.

This clonotype was seen a few times. The V call is TRBV4-3, the J call TRBJ2-2, with D possibly being TRBD1 (5 bases). The V gene's germline CDR1 is LGHNA and CDR2 YSLEER. The CDR3 is 17 residues long. V lost 0 bases, J lost 0 bases, and 11 bases lay in between. The CDR3 is CASSQDRVLANTGELFF. CDR3 bases: TGCGCCAGCAGCCAAGACAGGGTTCTTGCGAACACCGGGGAGCTGTTTTTT.

This clonotype was detected ten times or more. This chain joins TRBV2 and TRBJ2-3; D possibly matches TRBD1 or TRBD2 (5 bases each). CDR3 length: 15 residues. Germline lookup yields CDR1 SNHLY and CDR2 FYNNEI. Trimming took off 9 bases at V and 0 bases at J, with 16 bases between the two ends. The CDR3 region is CASLEGISSTDTQYF. The CDR3 DNA is TGTGCCAGTCTAGAGGGGATATCTAGCACAGATACGCAGTATTTT.

This clonotype was seen repeatedly, ten times or more. The chain is built from TRBV10-1 and TRBJ2-2; D possibly corresponds to TRBD2 (6 bases). This CDR3 contains 19 residues. Germline values: CDR1 WNHNN, CDR2 SYGVQD (reference sequence). Trimming took off 6 bases at V and 1 base at J, with 24 bases between the two ends. Written as DNA, the CDR3 is TGCGCCAGCAGCGATAAGAGACAACCGGGACTCAAGAACACCGGGGAGCTGTTTTTT. Amino acid sequence: CASSDKRQPGLKNTGELFF.

This clonotype was observed many times. V and J are TRBV27 and TRBJ1-4, with D unclear. The CDR3 totals 14 residues. Germline CDR1 and CDR2: MNHEY and SMNVEV (reference sequence). The V end was cut by 3 bases, the J end by 7 bases, with 12 bases between. CDR3 residues: CASSLGRMGEKLFF. CDR3 nucleotide sequence: TGTGCCAGCAGTTTGGGGAGGATGGGTGAAAAACTGTTTTTT. The whole variable domain, filled in from reference TRBV27 and TRBJ1-4, reads EAQVTQNPRYLITVTGKKLTVTCSQNMNHEYMSWYRQDPGLGLRQIYYSMNVEVTDKGDVPEGYKVSRKEKRNFPLILESPSPNQTSLYFCASSLGRMGEKLFFGSGTQLSVL.

This clonotype has ten or more counts. The rearrangement joins TRBV28 to TRBJ1-5; 8 bases align to TRBD1. CDR1 and CDR2 (germline): MDHEN, SYDVKM. J gave up 6 bases and V 4 bases, and 2 bases lay outside the gene matches. CDR3 length equals 13 residues. Here the CDR3 DNA reads TGTGCCAGCAGTTCCAGGGGGCCTCAGCCCCAGCATTTT. Translated, it gives CASSSRGPQPQHF.

This clonotype is medium-sized. The chain employs TRBV29-1 and TRBJ2-3; no firm D call. The germline V gene encodes CDR1 SQVTM and CDR2 ANQGSEA. The CDR3 has 11 residues. The V gene lost 8 bases and the J gene lost 5 bases, with 11 bases spanning the gap. In DNA form, the CDR3 reads TGCAGCCCAAACATAGGAGATACGCAGTATTTT. This encodes CSPNIGDTQYF.

Points on this clonotype: A single base separates this from a much larger clone, so it may be a read error. The genes are TRBV29-1 and TRBJ1-1, with a tentative D call TRBD1 (5 bases). Germline V gives CDR1 SQVTM, CDR2 ANQGSEA. This CDR3 has 11 residues. The CDR3 loop is CCVDTSTEAFF. The CDR3 nucleotides read TGCTGCGTGGACACGAGCACTGAAGCTTTCTTT.

The J gene is TRBJ2-3, the V gene TRBV7-2; possibly TRBD1 for D (5 bases). Trimming took 8 bases from V and 6 from J, leaving 18 bases between them. The CDR3 extends over 14 amino acids. Germline loops: CDR1 SGHTA, CDR2 FQGNSA. The CDR3 nucleotides are TGTGCCAGCCACGCAGGGCACGTCCCGGATACGCAGTATTTT. Protein sequence: CASHAGHVPDTQYF.

This clonotype was counted ten times or more. The rearrangement uses TRBV27 and TRBJ2-3, with a weak D call TRBD2 (6 bases). The CDR3 has 13 residues. The germline V and J ends were trimmed by 6 bases and 1 base, with 8 bases remaining between them. Germline values: CDR1 MNHEY, CDR2 SMNVEV (reference sequence). The DNA of the CDR3 is TGTGCCAGCAGCTTAGCGGGCACAGATACGCAGTATTTT. Its protein is CASSLAGTDTQYF.

Ten or more counts support this clonotype. This chain uses TRBV7-9 with TRBJ2-3; D may be TRBD2 (5 bases). V gave up 5 bases and J gave up 3 bases, with 15 bases separating them. CDR1 is SEHNR, CDR2 FQNEAQ, per germline (reference sequence). The CDR3 is 15 residues long. CDR3 in DNA: TGTGCCAGCAGCCCCCAGACCGGGAAGACAGATACGCAGTATTTT. Protein: CASSPQTGKTDTQYF.

Many counts were recorded for this clonotype. V gene TRBV25-1 combines with J gene TRBJ2-3, with a possible D match to TRBD1 (5 bases). The germline gives CDR1 MGHDK, CDR2 SYGVNS. This CDR3 region has 15 residues. V dropped 1 base and J dropped 2 bases, with 10 bases sitting between them. The CDR3 DNA reads as TGTGCCAGCAGTGAATGGCAGGGCCCCACAGATACGCAGTATTTT. This translates into CASSEWQGPTDTQYF.

On this clonotype: This likely comes from a read error, as the CDR3 has no conserved phenylalanine or tryptophan at its end. V is TRBV28 and J is TRBJ2-1; TRBD2 matches 9 bases. This CDR3 comprises 17 residues. Germline CDR1 MDHEN, CDR2 SYDVKM. The V and J ends lost 2 bases and 2 bases, in that order; junction bases with no gene match: 7. The CDR3 region is CASSLNPAGGPYNEQFL. The CDR3 nucleotides are TGTGCCAGCAGTTTAAATCCGGCGGGGGGGCCCTACAATGAGCAGTTCCTC.

This clonotype was counted ten times or more. V usage is TRBV10-3 and J usage is TRBJ2-3; no clear D gene. V gave up 4 bases and J gave up 6 bases, with 5 bases separating them. The CDR3 consists of 11 residues. CDR1 and CDR2 from the germline V gene are ENHRY and SYGVKD. The CDR3 sequence: CAISVGDTQYF. As DNA, the CDR3 is TGTGCCATCAGTGTTGGGGATACGCAGTATTTT.

The sample holds one count of this clonotype. The chain uses TRBV6-5 and TRBJ1-1, with a tentative D call TRBD1 (5 bases). The CDR3 sequence is 14 residues long. V was clipped by 8 bases and J by 4 bases, with 17 bases between them. Per the germline V gene, CDR1 is MNHEY and CDR2 is SVGAGI. DNA for the CDR3: TGTGCCAGCCGGGGGAGGTGGGAACTCACTGAAGCTTTCTTT. Protein sequence: CASRGRWELTEAFF.